This T cell receptor beta chain was recovered during a study of T cells in tuberculosis. Study context: CD1B tetramers identified T cells specific for mycobacterial lipid GMM. IGRA-negative adolescents, IGRA-positive adolescents with latent tuberculosis and adults with active tuberculosis formed this South African cohort.

A single count supports this clone. Its cognate antigen is unknown. Here immunoSEQ multiplex PCR was the method, and the copy in TCRdb shows in-frame clones only, minus some. The profile shows 25,000 to 30,000 clones, almost 90% of them singletons. The CDR3 consists of 14 residues. V dropped 5 bases and J dropped 8; count of bases not matched to a gene: 5. Looked up from germline, CDR1 is MNHEY and CDR2 is SVGAGI. Study conclusions and caveats: Active tuberculosis TCR-alpha repertoires lay closer to GMM-specific TCRs than IGRA-negative controls, suggesting clonal expansion. Active tuberculosis patients had shorter CDR3-alpha; the beta difference was nonsignificant.

The chain couples TRBV6-5 to TRBJ1-4; 10 bases are a match to TRBD1. The material sequenced was PBMCs. The clonotype was recovered from a donor aged 10 to 29 with latent tuberculosis or without tuberculosis infection. The CDR3 is CASSRTGGGEKLFF. The CDR3 nucleotides are TGTGCCAGCAGTCGGACAGGGGGAGGGGAAAAACTGTTTTTT.